Each of the 22 T cell receptor beta chains below was sequenced from the same sample in a study of control samples from healthy donors and cancer patients. The table came from immunoSEQ multiplex PCR; TCRdb's copy has only in-frame clones and leaves some out. The data contain 20,000 to 25,000 clones, around 84% of them seen just once; the ten biggest clones take up roughly 20%. Sequencing input: PBMCs. Receptors originate from a man aged 55 to 70 with colorectal cancer.

The chain employs TRBV6-5 and TRBJ1-2; D gene unclear. This CDR3 region has 11 residues. The V end lost 7 bases, the J end lost 8 bases, and 11 bases lay between the germline ends. Germline V lookup: CDR1 MNHEY, CDR2 SVGAGI. CDR3 DNA: TGTGCCAGCAAGACGGGAAGCGGCTACACCTTC. This encodes CASKTGSGYTF.

This chain connects TRBV1 to TRBJ1-5; the D call of TRBD1 is as the table states it, not checked on the DNA. TRBV1 is tagged as a pseudogene. The CDR3 covers 12 residues. CDR3 sequence: CTSSHNYQPQHF. Written as DNA, the CDR3 is TGCACCAGCAGCCACAATTATCAGCCCCAGCATTTT.

The rearrangement uses TRBV30 and TRBJ1-5; 9 bases match TRBD1. This CDR3 spans 15 amino acids. Germline loops: CDR1 GTSNPN, CDR2 SVGIG (reference sequence). V shed 3 bases, J shed 5 bases, and the junction held 8 bases outside the gene matches. The CDR3 spells CAWSLRGTGYQPQHF. The CDR3 coding sequence is TGTGCCTGGAGCTTACGGGGGACAGGGTATCAGCCCCAGCATTTT.

The chain joins TRBV7-2 to TRBJ2-1; 7 nucleotides align to TRBD2. V dropped 4 bases and J dropped 0; count of bases not matched to a gene: 6. Germline CDR1 SGHTA, CDR2 FQGNSA. The CDR3 runs to 16 residues. The CDR3 spells CASSSSRGGSYNEQFF. CDR3 nucleotides: TGTGCCAGCAGCTCCTCCCGCGGGGGCTCCTACAATGAGCAGTTCTTC.

The chain joins TRBV12-3 or TRBV12-4 to TRBJ1-1; D remains unclear. The CDR3 length is 12 residues. The V end was cut by 7 bases, the J end by 4 bases, with 10 bases between. The CDR3 DNA reads as TGTGCCAGCACCCCGGGCGGCACTGAAGCTTTCTTT. This encodes CASTPGGTEAFF.

The CDR3 sequence: CAWRGGRGYNGYTF. The CDR3 DNA is TGTGCCTGGAGGGGGGGCAGGGGATATAATGGCTACACCTTC. The chain employs TRBV30 and TRBJ1-2; tentative D call: TRBD1 (6 bases). V gave up 3 bases and J gave up 6 bases, with 17 bases separating them. The CDR3 loop spans 14 amino acids. In germline, CDR1 is GTSNPN, CDR2 SVGIG (reference sequence).

The chain carries TRBV6-5 and TRBJ2-2; 7 nucleotides line up with TRBD2. CDR3 length equals 15 residues. V lost 7 bases, J lost 7 bases, and 12 bases stayed unmatched. Germline lookup yields CDR1 MNHEY and CDR2 SVGAGI. The chain's CDR3 is CASTTGRGHGGELFF. CDR3 coding DNA: TGTGCCAGCACCACGGGGAGGGGCCACGGCGGGGAGCTGTTTTTT.

The chain employs TRBV5-1 and TRBJ2-3, with TRBD2 identical over 10 bases. The ends lost 0 bases at V and 3 bases at J; junction bases unmatched: 4. The CDR3 loop spans 16 amino acids. Germline assignment: CDR1 SGHRS and CDR2 YFSETQ. The CDR3 reads CASSLDPSGGTDTQYF. In nucleotides, the CDR3 is TGCGCCAGCAGCTTGGATCCTAGCGGGGGTACAGATACGCAGTATTTT.

The chain recombines TRBV5-1 with TRBJ1-3; 8 nucleotides match TRBD1. The J segment lost 0 bases and the V segment lost 0 bases, leaving 8 bases of the junction unmatched. CDR3 size: 18 residues. CDR1 and CDR2 from the germline V gene are SGHRS and YFSETQ. The CDR3 DNA follows: TGCGCCAGCAGCTTGGGAGCGACAGGGGCCCCCTCTGGAAACACCATATATTTT. The encoded protein is CASSLGATGAPSGNTIYF.

The chain has TRBV7-9 and TRBJ2-5, with D perhaps matching TRBD1 (6 bases). Trimming removed 2 bases at V and 2 bases at J, with 12 bases between. The CDR3 has 15 residues. The germline V gene encodes CDR1 SEHNR and CDR2 FQNEAQ (reference sequence). DNA of the CDR3: TGTGCCAGCAGCTTAACAGGGATGCGTCAAGAGACCCAGTACTTC. It is translated as CASSLTGMRQETQYF.

The genes are TRBV19 and TRBJ1-1; D is perhaps TRBD1 (6 bases). The CDR3 is 13 residues long. CDR1 is LNHDA and CDR2 is SQIVND in the germline V gene (reference sequence). Trimming stripped 8 bases from V and 5 bases from J, with 15 bases between. The CDR3 is CASGFDRRTEAFF. Here the CDR3 DNA reads TGTGCCAGTGGGTTTGACAGGAGGACTGAAGCTTTCTTT.

The chain is built from TRBV27 and TRBJ1-2; 8 bases are a match to TRBD1. Germline V gives CDR1 MNHEY, CDR2 SMNVEV (reference sequence). V dropped 4 bases and J dropped 3; count of bases not matched to a gene: 4. This CDR3 has 14 residues. The CDR3 reads CASSSQGADYGYTF. CDR3 in DNA: TGTGCCAGCAGTTCCCAGGGGGCCGACTATGGCTACACCTTC.

V gene TRBV21-1 combines with J gene TRBJ1-6. TRBV21-1 is shown as a pseudogene. This CDR3 is built from 15 residues. The CDR3 reads CASRKMEVPNSPLHF. The CDR3 DNA reads as TGTGCCAGCAGAAAAATGGAGGTCCCTAATTCACCCCTCCACTTT.

This rearrangement joins TRBV27 to TRBJ2-3; D remains ambiguous. V lost 6 bases and J 2 bases, leaving 18 bases between the germline ends. CDR1 MNHEY and CDR2 SMNVEV come from the germline V gene (reference sequence). The CDR3 has 16 amino acids. CDR3 in amino acids: CASSPLALGPTDTQYF. The CDR3 DNA follows: TGTGCCAGCAGCCCCCTGGCCCTAGGGCCCACAGATACGCAGTATTTT.

This clone rates as hyperexpanded. The chain has TRBV24-1 and TRBJ2-3; D is uncertain. There are 11 residues in the CDR3. V lost 3 bases and J lost 11, with 8 bases in between. The germline V gene encodes CDR1 KGHDR and CDR2 SFDVKD. CDR3 residues: CATSDGWLQYF. The CDR3 bases are TGTGCCACCAGTGATGGTTGGCTGCAGTATTTT.

The chain recombines TRBV19 with TRBJ2-3; possibly TRBD2 for D (7 bases). This CDR3 is built from 17 residues. Trimming stripped 0 bases from V and 4 bases from J, with 17 bases between. Germline V gene lookup returns CDR1 LNHDA and CDR2 SQIVND (reference sequence). CDR3 sequence reads: CASSIEGGLLSADTQYF. The CDR3 DNA reads TGTGCCAGTAGTATAGAAGGGGGACTACTGTCTGCAGATACGCAGTATTTT.

The rearrangement joins TRBV7-2 to TRBJ1-2; weak D call: TRBD1 (6 bases). Germline CDR1 reads SGHTA; CDR2 reads FQGNSA. CDR3 size: 13 residues. Between the trimmed V and J ends, which lost 5 bases and 4 bases, there was a span of 11 bases. CDR3: CASSPRQAYGYTF. CDR3 in DNA: TGTGCCAGCAGCCCGCGACAGGCCTATGGCTACACCTTC.

CDR3 sequence: CASSQLRLPTNEQFF. CDR3 in DNA: TGCGCCAGCAGCCAATTAAGACTACCCACGAATGAGCAGTTCTTC. The V gene is TRBV4-3, the J gene TRBJ2-1, with a possible D match to TRBD2 (5 bases). Germline lookup yields CDR1 LGHNA and CDR2 YSLEER. The V and J ends lost 2 bases and 7 bases respectively, with 15 bases between them. This CDR3 is 15 amino acids long.

This chain links TRBV5-1 with TRBJ1-1; D is unclear. V lost 3 bases and J lost 7, with 10 bases in between. The CDR3 is 12 residues long. Germline V gene data show CDR1 as SGHRS and CDR2 as YFSETQ. CDR3 DNA sequence: TGCGCCAGCAGCTCGGACTCACTTGAAGCTTTCTTT. This sequence encodes CASSSDSLEAFF.

The genes are TRBV5-1 and TRBJ2-7, with TRBD1 matching over 8 bases. CDR3 size: 14 residues. After removal of 2 bases from V and 7 bases from J, the junction contained 8 bases not matched to a gene. Germline V gene lookup returns CDR1 SGHRS and CDR2 YFSETQ. CDR3 sequence (DNA): TGCGCCAGCAGCTTCGAAGGGACAGGCGGAGAGCAGTACTTC. Protein: CASSFEGTGGEQYF. The entire variable domain, with the rest obtained from reference TRBV5-1 and TRBJ2-7, is as follows: KAGVTQTPRYLIKTRGQQVTLSCSPISGHRSVSWYQQTPGQGLQFLFEYFSETQRNKGNFPGRFSGRQFSNSRSEMNVSTLELGDSALYLCASSFEGTGGEQYFGPGTRLTVT.

DNA of the CDR3: TGTGCCAGCAGCTTGGACAGCGGCAATTCACCCCTCCACTTT. The encoded protein is CASSLDSGNSPLHF. This chain links TRBV5-4 with TRBJ1-6; D is unresolved. CDR3 size: 14 residues. V lost 0 bases to trimming and J lost 7 bases, with 8 bases between them. Germline lookup yields CDR1 SGHNT and CDR2 YYREEE (reference sequence). The full variable domain, its missing parts supplied by reference TRBV5-4 and TRBJ1-6, is ETGVTQSPTHLIKTRGQQVTLRCSSQSGHNTVSWYQQALGQGPQFIFQYYREEENGRGNFPPRFSGLQFPNYSSELNVNALELDDSALYLCASSLDSGNSPLHFGNGTRLTVT.

In DNA form, the CDR3 reads TGCGCCAGCAGCCACAGGGGCCCGGGAAATGAGCAGTTCTTC. Protein sequence: CASSHRGPGNEQFF. V usage is TRBV4-3 and J usage is TRBJ2-1; tentative D call: TRBD1 (6 bases). V lost 3 bases and J lost 7, with 13 bases in between. The CDR3 covers 14 residues. CDR1 and CDR2 from the germline V gene are LGHNA and YSLEER.